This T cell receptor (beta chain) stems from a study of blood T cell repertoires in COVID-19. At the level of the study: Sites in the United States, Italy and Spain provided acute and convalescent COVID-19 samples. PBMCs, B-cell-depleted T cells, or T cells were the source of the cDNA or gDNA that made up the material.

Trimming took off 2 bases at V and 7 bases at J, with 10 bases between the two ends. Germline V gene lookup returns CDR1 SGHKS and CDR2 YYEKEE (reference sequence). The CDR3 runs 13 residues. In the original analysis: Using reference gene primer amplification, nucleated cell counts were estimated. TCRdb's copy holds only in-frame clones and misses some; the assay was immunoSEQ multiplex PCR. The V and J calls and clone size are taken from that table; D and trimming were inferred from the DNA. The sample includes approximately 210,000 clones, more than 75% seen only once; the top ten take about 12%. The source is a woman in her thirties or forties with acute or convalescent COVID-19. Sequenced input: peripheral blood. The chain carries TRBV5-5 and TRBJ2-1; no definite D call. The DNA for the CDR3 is TGTGCCAGCAGCTTACGCAATCTAAATGAGCAGTTCTTC. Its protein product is CASSLRNLNEQFF.